One and the same sample provided the 27 T cell receptor beta chains below, sequenced in a study of shared clonotypes between healthy human individuals (dated by TCRdb to the early 2020s). Receptor libraries were prepared by the immunoSEQ multiplex PCR assay. In its TCRdb copy, this immuneACCESS table keeps in-frame sequences only and misses some clones. Where compared with another copy, unresolved V genes explain less than half of these, and the others have no known cause. Recorded for this sample are over a million clones; 97% to 99% of them occurred a single time. Over 0.3% of the sample is held by the ten biggest clonotypes. Sequences were obtained from naive CD4+ T cells sorted from blood. This sample's cell subset or site label indicates: CD45RA+ positively selected. The receptors were gathered from a man younger than 45 in good health.

The genes are TRBV7-2 and TRBJ1-2; D perhaps matches TRBD1 (5 bases). Deletions cut 1 base from V and 7 bases from J, with 10 bases between. There are 13 residues in the CDR3. Germline V gene sequence: CDR1 SGHTA, CDR2 FQGNSA. The CDR3 region is CASSLEGRSGYTF. CDR3 nucleotides: TGTGCCAGCAGCTTAGAGGGGCGGAGTGGCTACACCTTC.

The CDR3 DNA reads as TGCAGCGTTGAGATACCGGACAGGGGCGGGTACGAGCAGTACTTC. Translation gives CSVEIPDRGGYEQYF. The V and J genes are TRBV29-1 and TRBJ2-7; the match to TRBD1 covers 9 bases. The CDR3 has 15 residues. CDR1 is SQVTM, CDR2 ANQGSEA, per germline. V trimming: 3 bases; J trimming: 4 bases; junction bases outside the gene matches: 10.

Of note for this clone: This CDR3 is also generated by other DNA sequences in the sample. The chain carries TRBV7-2 and TRBJ2-7; a weak D match, TRBD1 (6 bases). The CDR3 has 13 amino acids. Germline V CDR1 and CDR2: SGHTA, FQGNSA. The V and J ends lost 1 base and 3 bases respectively, with 7 bases between them. CDR3: CASSLVRGYEQYF. The DNA of the CDR3 is TGTGCCAGCAGCTTAGTCAGGGGCTACGAGCAGTACTTC.

This chain links TRBV5-5 with TRBJ1-5, with D hard to call. V was cut by 2 bases and J by 0 bases, with 9 bases left in between. From germline, CDR1 is SGHKS and CDR2 YYEKEE (reference sequence). The CDR3 runs 15 residues. CDR3 nucleotide sequence: TGTGCCAGCAGCTTAAGTGTCTATAGCAATCAGCCCCAGCATTTT. Its translation: CASSLSVYSNQPQHF.

The chain recombines TRBV28 with TRBJ2-7; 8 bases align to TRBD2. Looked up from germline, CDR1 is MDHEN and CDR2 is SYDVKM. Trimming took 2 bases from V and 5 from J; bases not matched to a gene: 8. CDR3 length equals 15 residues. The chain's CDR3 is CASSLNLGGANEQYF. The CDR3 bases are TGTGCCAGCAGTTTAAACCTCGGGGGGGCCAACGAGCAGTACTTC. Variable domain in full (rest from reference TRBV28 and TRBJ2-7): DVKVTQSSRYLVKRTGEKVFLECVQDMDHENMFWYRQDPGLGLRLIYFSYDVKMKEKGDIPEGYSVSREKKERFSLILESASTNQTSMYLCASSLNLGGANEQYFGPGTRLTVT.

The chain carries TRBV19 and TRBJ2-6; no clear D gene. Germline loops: CDR1 LNHDA, CDR2 SQIVND (reference sequence). There are 17 residues in the CDR3. The V end lost 0 bases, the J end lost 0 bases, and 9 bases lay between the germline ends. CDR3 amino acids: CASSIDHLPSGANVLTF. The CDR3 DNA is TGTGCCAGTAGTATAGACCACCTACCCTCTGGGGCCAACGTCCTGACTTTC. The variable domain in full, completed from reference TRBV19 and TRBJ2-6, reads DGGITQSPKYLFRKEGQNVTLSCEQNLNHDAMYWYRQDPGQGLRLIYYSQIVNDFQKGDIAEGYSVSREKKESFPLTVTSAQKNPTAFYLCASSIDHLPSGANVLTFGAGSRLTVL.

This chain links TRBV14 with TRBJ2-2; TRBD1 aligns across 12 bases. Germline values: CDR1 SGHDN, CDR2 FVKESK. Trimming took 3 bases from V and 6 from J; bases not matched to a gene: 5. The CDR3 runs 16 residues. The CDR3 nucleotides are TGTGCCAGCAGCCAGCGGGACAGGGGGCTGTCCGGGGAGCTGTTTTTT. Protein sequence: CASSQRDRGLSGELFF.

The chain uses TRBV18 and TRBJ2-1; 8 positions match TRBD2. Germline V lookup: CDR1 KGHSH, CDR2 LQKENI. Trimming removed 3 bases from V and 6 bases from J; junction bases left unmatched: 19. The length of the CDR3 is 19 residues. The DNA of the CDR3 is TGTGCCAGCTCACCCTACAAGGAACTAGCGGTCCTCGGCGCCAATGAGCAGTTCTTC. Encoded protein: CASSPYKELAVLGANEQFF.

The chain has TRBV27 and TRBJ1-3, with 7 bases lining up with TRBD1. The CDR3 totals 15 residues. Germline-derived CDR1 and CDR2 are MNHEY and SMNVEV (reference sequence). Trimming cost V 6 bases and J 4 bases; bases outside gene matches: 9. CDR3 DNA sequence: TGTGCCAGCAGATTGACAGGGCGATTCGGAAACACCATATATTTT. This encodes CASRLTGRFGNTIYF.

As concerns this clone: Distinct nucleotide sequences in the sample also encode this CDR3. This chain connects TRBV2 to TRBJ1-1, with D perhaps matching TRBD1 (5 bases). There are 13 residues in the CDR3. CDR1 and CDR2 (germline): SNHLY, FYNNEI. Trimming removed 5 bases from V and 1 base from J, with 8 bases in between. CDR3 coding DNA: TGTGCCAGCAGTCTCGACAGGAACACTGAAGCTTTCTTT. Protein product: CASSLDRNTEAFF.

The rearrangement uses TRBV7-3 and TRBJ2-7; D possibly corresponds to TRBD2 (5 bases). V shed 4 bases and J shed 0 bases, with 10 bases lying between them. From germline, CDR1 is SGHTA and CDR2 FQGTGA. The CDR3 is 14 residues long. CDR3 loop: CASSSRTHSYEQYF. The DNA for the CDR3 is TGTGCCAGCAGCTCGAGGACTCACTCCTACGAGCAGTACTTC.

The V gene is TRBV7-2, the J gene TRBJ2-7; D is unresolved. The V gene's germline CDR1 is SGHTA and CDR2 FQGNSA. The CDR3 is 11 amino acids. Trimming took off 5 bases at V and 7 bases at J, with 9 bases between the two ends. The CDR3, as DNA: TGTGCCAGCAGCCGTTCGGAAGAGCAGTACTTC. This encodes CASSRSEEQYF.

V usage is TRBV5-1 and J usage is TRBJ2-3, with 13 bases identical to TRBD2. The CDR3 sequence is 16 residues long. Germline values: CDR1 SGHRS, CDR2 YFSETQ. V gave up 4 bases and J gave up 9 bases; unmatched junction bases: 11. The CDR3 DNA reads as TGCGCCAGCAGCGGAGGACTAGCGGGAGCGATTGACACGCAGTATTTT. Encoded protein: CASSGGLAGAIDTQYF. The full variable domain, with the rest looked up from reference TRBV5-1 and TRBJ2-3, is KAGVTQTPRYLIKTRGQQVTLSCSPISGHRSVSWYQQTPGQGLQFLFEYFSETQRNKGNFPGRFSGRQFSNSRSEMNVSTLELGDSALYLCASSGGLAGAIDTQYFGPGTRLTVL.

About this clone itself: Compared with germline, one end of the junction differs, possibly owing to a read error. The rearrangement uses TRBV6-1 and TRBJ1-1; a possible D gene is TRBD1 (5 bases). This CDR3 comprises 11 residues. In germline, CDR1 is MNHNS, CDR2 SASEGT. The CDR3 reads CASSQARATFF. The CDR3 bases are TGTGCCAGCAGTCAAGCCAGGGCGACTTTCTTT.

The V call is TRBV25-1, the J call TRBJ2-5; D gene uncertain. The CDR3 contains 13 residues. Looked up from germline, CDR1 is MGHDK and CDR2 is SYGVNS. V lost 2 bases and J lost 3, with 7 bases in between. CDR3 sequence reads: CASSEGIEETQYF. CDR3 nucleotides: TGTGCCAGCAGTGAAGGGATCGAAGAGACCCAGTACTTC.

The CDR3 is CASSYSSVLNTEAFF. CDR3 nucleotide sequence: TGTGCCAGCAGTTACTCGAGTGTACTGAACACTGAAGCTTTCTTT. The chain combines TRBV6-5 with TRBJ1-1; D gene unclear. V gave up 0 bases and J gave up 0 bases, with 8 bases separating them. Germline V gene sequence: CDR1 MNHEY, CDR2 SVGAGI. This CDR3 is 15 amino acids long.

V gene TRBV2 combines with J gene TRBJ1-5; D call uncertain. Germline CDR1 SNHLY, CDR2 FYNNEI. This CDR3 comprises 13 residues. Trimming pared 7 bases from V and 5 bases from J, leaving 12 bases between. CDR3 nucleotide sequence: TGTGCCAGCACCCTAAGTGGGGATCAGCCCCAGCATTTT. Translation: CASTLSGDQPQHF.

The chain combines TRBV10-1 with TRBJ2-1, with D hard to call. This CDR3 is 13 amino acids long. Germline loops: CDR1 WNHNN, CDR2 SYGVQD (reference sequence). V was cut by 6 bases and J by 7 bases, with 13 bases left in between. As DNA, the CDR3 is TGCGCCAGCAGCCGTGCCACAGCTAATGAGCAGTTCTTC. Protein product: CASSRATANEQFF.

J is TRBJ2-7 and V is TRBV7-2; TRBD2 aligns across 7 bases. The CDR3 length is 15 residues. V dropped 1 base and J dropped 3; count of bases not matched to a gene: 6. Germline-derived CDR1 and CDR2 are SGHTA and FQGNSA. The CDR3 DNA follows: TGTGCCAGCAGCTTAGAGGGAGGGACGCACTACGAGCAGTACTTC. Its translation: CASSLEGGTHYEQYF.

The chain uses TRBV28 and TRBJ2-7; 9 bases fit TRBD1. Germline values: CDR1 MDHEN, CDR2 SYDVKM. Germline trimming cut 5 bases from V and 7 bases from J; bases unmatched to any gene: 15. This CDR3 region has 16 residues. CDR3 sequence reads: CASSPHRGQGSGEQYF. CDR3 sequence (DNA): TGTGCCAGCAGTCCCCATCGAGGACAGGGGTCAGGAGAGCAGTACTTC.

Only a few counts were recorded for this clone. The V gene is TRBV15, the J gene TRBJ1-5, with TRBD1 matching 7 bases. Trimming cost V 2 bases and J 0 bases; bases outside gene matches: 4. CDR3 size: 16 residues. Germline V gene lookup returns CDR1 LNHNV and CDR2 YYDKDF (reference sequence). CDR3 region: CATSRTRGNSNQPQHF. For the CDR3, the DNA is TGTGCCACCAGCAGAACCAGGGGGAATAGCAATCAGCCCCAGCATTTT.

The chain joins TRBV5-1 to TRBJ2-1; maybe TRBD2 (6 bases). Trimming took 4 bases from V and 7 from J, leaving 24 bases between them. Germline CDR1 SGHRS, CDR2 YFSETQ. The CDR3 spans 17 residues. The CDR3: CASSMRPGLPERNEQFF. In DNA form, the CDR3 reads TGCGCCAGCAGCATGAGACCGGGACTTCCAGAGCGGAATGAGCAGTTCTTC.

The V gene is TRBV28, the J gene TRBJ2-6; D unresolved. The V end was cut by 3 bases, the J end by 2 bases, with 5 bases between. The germline V gene encodes CDR1 MDHEN and CDR2 SYDVKM. The CDR3 spans 14 residues. The DNA for the CDR3 is TGTGCCAGCAGTTTGGTCCCTGGGGCCAACGTCCTGACTTTC. It is translated as CASSLVPGANVLTF. The full variable domain, its missing parts supplied by reference TRBV28 and TRBJ2-6, is DVKVTQSSRYLVKRTGEKVFLECVQDMDHENMFWYRQDPGLGLRLIYFSYDVKMKEKGDIPEGYSVSREKKERFSLILESASTNQTSMYLCASSLVPGANVLTFGAGSRLTVL.

The chain recombines TRBV7-8 with TRBJ1-4, with D perhaps matching TRBD1 (5 bases). Deletions cut 4 bases from V and 8 bases from J, with 20 bases between. The CDR3 sequence is 16 residues long. The germline CDR1 and CDR2 sequences are SGHVS and FQNEAQ. CDR3 bases: TGTGCCAGCAGCTCGACCTCCAGGCCGGGGCAGGAAAAACTGTTTTTT. It yields the protein CASSSTSRPGQEKLFF.

The chain employs TRBV9 and TRBJ2-7; D not certain. The CDR3 loop spans 13 amino acids. Trimming stripped 1 base from V and 6 bases from J, with 11 bases between. Germline V lookup: CDR1 SGDLS, CDR2 YYNGEE. CDR3 sequence (DNA): TGTGCCAGCAGCGTATCGAGTAGCAGCGAGCAGTACTTC. Translation: CASSVSSSSEQYF.

The chain joins TRBV30 to TRBJ1-2, with TRBD1 as a possible D gene (6 bases). The CDR3 runs 13 residues. Trimming removed 8 bases at V and 2 bases at J, with 15 bases between. Germline loops: CDR1 GTSNPN, CDR2 SVGIG (reference sequence). CDR3 in amino acids: CAAALQGNYGYTF. Written as DNA, the CDR3 is TGTGCCGCAGCTCTACAGGGCAACTATGGCTACACCTTC.

The CDR3 DNA follows: TGTGCCAGTAGTATTTCCGCTTCCTATGGCTACACCTTC. It is translated as CASSISASYGYTF. The V gene is TRBV19, the J gene TRBJ1-2; D gene ambiguous. The CDR3 has 13 amino acids. CDR1 is LNHDA and CDR2 is SQIVND in the germline V gene (reference sequence). The germline V and J ends were trimmed by 3 bases and 4 bases, with 9 bases remaining between them.